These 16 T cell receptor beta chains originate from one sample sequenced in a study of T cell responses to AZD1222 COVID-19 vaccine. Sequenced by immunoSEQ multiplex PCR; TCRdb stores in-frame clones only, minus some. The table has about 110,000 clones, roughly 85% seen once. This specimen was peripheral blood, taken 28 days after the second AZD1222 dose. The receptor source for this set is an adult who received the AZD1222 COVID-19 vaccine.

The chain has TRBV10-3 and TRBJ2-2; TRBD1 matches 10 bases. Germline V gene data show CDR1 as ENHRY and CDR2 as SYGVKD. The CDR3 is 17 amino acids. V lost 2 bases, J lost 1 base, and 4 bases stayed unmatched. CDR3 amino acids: CAISEGTGVRNTGELFF. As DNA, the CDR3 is TGTGCCATCAGTGAGGGGACAGGGGTGAGGAACACCGGGGAGCTGTTTTTT.

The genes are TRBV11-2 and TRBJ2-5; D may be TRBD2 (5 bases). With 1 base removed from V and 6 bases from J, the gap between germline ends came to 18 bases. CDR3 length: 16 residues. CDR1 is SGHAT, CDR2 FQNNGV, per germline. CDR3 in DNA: TGTGCCAGCAGCTTAGCTTTCCGGGGTAACACGAAGACCCAGTACTTC. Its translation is CASSLAFRGNTKTQYF.

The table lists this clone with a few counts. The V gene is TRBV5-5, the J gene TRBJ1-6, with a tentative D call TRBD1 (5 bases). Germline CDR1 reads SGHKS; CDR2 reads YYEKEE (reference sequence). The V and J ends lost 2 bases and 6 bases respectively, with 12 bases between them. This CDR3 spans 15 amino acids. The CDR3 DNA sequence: TGTGCCAGCAGCTTTGGGGACCCGGGTAATTCACCCCTCCACTTT. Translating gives CASSFGDPGNSPLHF.

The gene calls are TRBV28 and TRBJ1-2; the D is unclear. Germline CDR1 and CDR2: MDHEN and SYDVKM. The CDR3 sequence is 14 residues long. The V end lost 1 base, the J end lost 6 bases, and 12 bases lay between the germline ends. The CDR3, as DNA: TGTGCCAGCAGTTTATCCCTTGGCGCGGATGGCTACACCTTC. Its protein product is CASSLSLGADGYTF.

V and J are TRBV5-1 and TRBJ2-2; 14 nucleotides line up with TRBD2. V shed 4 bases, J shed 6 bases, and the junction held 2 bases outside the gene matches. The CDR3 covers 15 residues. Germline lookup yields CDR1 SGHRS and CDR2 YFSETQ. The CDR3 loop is CASSTGLAGAGELFF. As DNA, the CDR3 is TGCGCCAGCAGCACGGGACTAGCGGGAGCCGGGGAGCTGTTTTTT. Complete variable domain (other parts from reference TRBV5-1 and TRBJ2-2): KAGVTQTPRYLIKTRGQQVTLSCSPISGHRSVSWYQQTPGQGLQFLFEYFSETQRNKGNFPGRFSGRQFSNSRSEMNVSTLELGDSALYLCASSTGLAGAGELFFGEGSRLTVL.

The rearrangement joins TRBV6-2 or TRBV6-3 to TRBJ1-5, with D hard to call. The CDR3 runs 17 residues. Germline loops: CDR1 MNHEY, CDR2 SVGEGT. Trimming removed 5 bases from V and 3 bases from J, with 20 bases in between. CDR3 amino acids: CASSHIRNSFLNQPQHF. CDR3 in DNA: TGTGCCAGCAGTCATATTCGTAACAGTTTCCTCAATCAGCCCCAGCATTTT.

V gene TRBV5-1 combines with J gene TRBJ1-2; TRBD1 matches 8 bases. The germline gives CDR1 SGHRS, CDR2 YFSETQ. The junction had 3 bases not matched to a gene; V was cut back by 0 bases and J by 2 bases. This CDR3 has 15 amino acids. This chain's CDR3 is CASSLATGGNYGYTF. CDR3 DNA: TGCGCCAGCAGCTTGGCCACAGGGGGGAACTATGGCTACACCTTC.

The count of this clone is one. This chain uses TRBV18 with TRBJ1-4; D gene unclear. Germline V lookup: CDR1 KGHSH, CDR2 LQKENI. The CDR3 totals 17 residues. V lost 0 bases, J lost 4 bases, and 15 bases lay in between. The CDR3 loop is CASSPPGLRGNNEKLFF. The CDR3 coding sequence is TGTGCCAGCTCACCACCGGGTTTACGGGGAAATAATGAAAAACTGTTTTTT.

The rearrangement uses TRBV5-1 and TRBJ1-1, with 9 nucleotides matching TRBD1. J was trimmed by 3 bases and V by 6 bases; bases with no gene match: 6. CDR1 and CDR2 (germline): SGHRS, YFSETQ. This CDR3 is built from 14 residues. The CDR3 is CASIPGQGHTEAFF. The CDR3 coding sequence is TGCGCCAGCATTCCGGGACAGGGTCACACTGAAGCTTTCTTT.

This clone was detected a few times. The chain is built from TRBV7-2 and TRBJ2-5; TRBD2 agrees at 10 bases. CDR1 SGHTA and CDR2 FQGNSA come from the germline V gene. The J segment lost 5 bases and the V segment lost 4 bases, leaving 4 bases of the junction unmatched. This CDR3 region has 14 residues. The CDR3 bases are TGTGCCAGCAGCTGGGAGCGGGAGGGGGAGACCCAGTACTTC. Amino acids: CASSWEREGETQYF.

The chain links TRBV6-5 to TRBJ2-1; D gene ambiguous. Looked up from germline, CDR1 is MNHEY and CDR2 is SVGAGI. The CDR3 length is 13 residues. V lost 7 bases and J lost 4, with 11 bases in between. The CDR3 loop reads CASTLWMYNEQFF. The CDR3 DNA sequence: TGTGCCAGCACCCTATGGATGTACAATGAGCAGTTCTTC.

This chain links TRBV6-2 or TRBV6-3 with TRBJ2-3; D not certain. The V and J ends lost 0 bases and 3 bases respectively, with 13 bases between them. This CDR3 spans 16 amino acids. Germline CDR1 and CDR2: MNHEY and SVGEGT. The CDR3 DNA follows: TGTGCCAGCAGTTACTCTGTGGGGTATCGTACAGATACGCAGTATTTT. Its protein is CASSYSVGYRTDTQYF.

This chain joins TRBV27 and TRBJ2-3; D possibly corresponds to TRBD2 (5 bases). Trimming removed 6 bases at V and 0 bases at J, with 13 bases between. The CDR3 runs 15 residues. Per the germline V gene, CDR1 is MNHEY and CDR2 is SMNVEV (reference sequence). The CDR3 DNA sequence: TGTGCCAGCAGGGCTTATGGCGGGAGCACAGATACGCAGTATTTT. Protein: CASRAYGGSTDTQYF.

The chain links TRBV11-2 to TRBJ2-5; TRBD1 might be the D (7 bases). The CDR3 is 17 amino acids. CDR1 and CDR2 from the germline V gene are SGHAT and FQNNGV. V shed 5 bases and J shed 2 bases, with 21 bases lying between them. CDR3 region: CASSPQGGTRGQETQYF. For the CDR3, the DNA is TGTGCCAGCAGCCCGCAGGGGGGTACAAGGGGGCAAGAGACCCAGTACTTC.

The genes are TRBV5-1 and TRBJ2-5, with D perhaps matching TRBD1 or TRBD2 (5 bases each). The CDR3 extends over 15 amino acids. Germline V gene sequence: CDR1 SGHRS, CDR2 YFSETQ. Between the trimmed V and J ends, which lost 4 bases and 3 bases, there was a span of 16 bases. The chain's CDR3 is CASSLTGRYEETQYF. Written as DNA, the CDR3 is TGCGCCAGCAGCCTCACGGGACGATATGAAGAGACCCAGTACTTC.

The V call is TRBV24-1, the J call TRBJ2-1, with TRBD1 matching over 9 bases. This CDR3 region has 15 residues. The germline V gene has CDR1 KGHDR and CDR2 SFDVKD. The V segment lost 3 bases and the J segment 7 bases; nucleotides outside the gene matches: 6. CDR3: CATSDGRTGDNEQFF. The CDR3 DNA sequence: TGTGCCACCAGTGATGGCCGGACAGGGGATAATGAGCAGTTCTTC.